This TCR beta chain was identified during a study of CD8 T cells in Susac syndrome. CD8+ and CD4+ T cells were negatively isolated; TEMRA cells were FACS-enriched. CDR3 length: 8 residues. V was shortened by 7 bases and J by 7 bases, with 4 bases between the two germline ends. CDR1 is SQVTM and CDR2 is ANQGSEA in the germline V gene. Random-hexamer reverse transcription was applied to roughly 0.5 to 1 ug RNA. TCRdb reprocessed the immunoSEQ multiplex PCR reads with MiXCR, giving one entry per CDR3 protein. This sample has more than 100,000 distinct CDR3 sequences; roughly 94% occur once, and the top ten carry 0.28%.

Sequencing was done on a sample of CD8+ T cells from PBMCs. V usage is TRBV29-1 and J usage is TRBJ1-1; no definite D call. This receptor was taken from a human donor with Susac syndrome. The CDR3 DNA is TGCAGCGCCGATGAAGCTTTCTTT. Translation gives CSADEAFF.